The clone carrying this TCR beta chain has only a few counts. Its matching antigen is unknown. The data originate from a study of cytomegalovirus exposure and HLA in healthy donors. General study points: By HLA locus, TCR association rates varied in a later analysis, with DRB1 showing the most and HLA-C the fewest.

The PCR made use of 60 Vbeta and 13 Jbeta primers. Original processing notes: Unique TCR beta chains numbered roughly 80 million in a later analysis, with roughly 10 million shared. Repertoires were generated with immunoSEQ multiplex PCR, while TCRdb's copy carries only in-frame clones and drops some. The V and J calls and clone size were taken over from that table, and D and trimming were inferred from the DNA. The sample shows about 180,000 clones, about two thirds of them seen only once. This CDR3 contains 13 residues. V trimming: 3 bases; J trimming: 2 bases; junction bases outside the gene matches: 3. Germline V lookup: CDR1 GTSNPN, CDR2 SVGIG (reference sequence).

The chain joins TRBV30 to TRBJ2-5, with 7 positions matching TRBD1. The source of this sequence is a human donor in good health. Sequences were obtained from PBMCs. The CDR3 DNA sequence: TGTGCCTGGAGGCGGACAGGACAAGAGACCCAGTACTTC. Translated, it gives CAWRRTGQETQYF.